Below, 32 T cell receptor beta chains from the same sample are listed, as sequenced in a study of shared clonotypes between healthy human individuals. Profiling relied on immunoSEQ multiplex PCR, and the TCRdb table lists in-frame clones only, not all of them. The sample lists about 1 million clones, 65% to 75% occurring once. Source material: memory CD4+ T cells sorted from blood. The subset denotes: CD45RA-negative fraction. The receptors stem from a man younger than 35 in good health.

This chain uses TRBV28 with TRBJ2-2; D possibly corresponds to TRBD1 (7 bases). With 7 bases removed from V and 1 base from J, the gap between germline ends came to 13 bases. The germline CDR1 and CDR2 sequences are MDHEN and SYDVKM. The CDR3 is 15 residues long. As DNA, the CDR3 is TGTGCCAGCAACGGGGGACAGTTGAACACCGGGGAGCTGTTTTTT. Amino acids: CASNGGQLNTGELFF.

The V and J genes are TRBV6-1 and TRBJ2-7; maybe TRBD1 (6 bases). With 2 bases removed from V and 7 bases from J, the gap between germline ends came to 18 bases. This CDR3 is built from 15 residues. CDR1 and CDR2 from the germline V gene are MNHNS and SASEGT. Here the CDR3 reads CASSEYYGTRGEQYF. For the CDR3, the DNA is TGTGCCAGCAGTGAATATTATGGGACCAGGGGTGAGCAGTACTTC.

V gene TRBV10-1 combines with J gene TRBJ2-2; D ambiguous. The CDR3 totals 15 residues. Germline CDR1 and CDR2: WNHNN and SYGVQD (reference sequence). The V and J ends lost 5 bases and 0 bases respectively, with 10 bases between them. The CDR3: CASSSDWTNTGELFF. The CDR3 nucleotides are TGCGCCAGCAGTTCAGACTGGACGAACACCGGGGAGCTGTTTTTT.

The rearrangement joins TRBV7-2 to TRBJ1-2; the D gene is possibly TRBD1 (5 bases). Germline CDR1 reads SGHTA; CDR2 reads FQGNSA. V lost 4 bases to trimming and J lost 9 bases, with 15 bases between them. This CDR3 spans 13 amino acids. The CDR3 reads CASSWGPSKSYTF. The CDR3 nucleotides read TGTGCCAGCAGCTGGGGCCCGAGTAAGAGCTACACCTTC.

The DNA of the CDR3 is TGCAGCGTTGGAGAGGGCCGAAATGAGCAGTTCTTC. It specifies CSVGEGRNEQFF. V gene TRBV29-1 combines with J gene TRBJ2-1, with D tentatively TRBD2 (5 bases). CDR3 length: 12 amino acids. The germline gives CDR1 SQVTM, CDR2 ANQGSEA. V shed 4 bases and J shed 7 bases, with 11 bases lying between them.

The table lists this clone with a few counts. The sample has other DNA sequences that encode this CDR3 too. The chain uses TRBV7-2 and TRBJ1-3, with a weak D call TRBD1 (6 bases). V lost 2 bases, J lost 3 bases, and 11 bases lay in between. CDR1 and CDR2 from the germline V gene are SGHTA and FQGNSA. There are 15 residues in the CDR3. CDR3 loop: CASSLLSGVGNTIYF. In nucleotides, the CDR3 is TGTGCCAGCAGCTTACTATCAGGGGTTGGAAACACCATATATTTT.

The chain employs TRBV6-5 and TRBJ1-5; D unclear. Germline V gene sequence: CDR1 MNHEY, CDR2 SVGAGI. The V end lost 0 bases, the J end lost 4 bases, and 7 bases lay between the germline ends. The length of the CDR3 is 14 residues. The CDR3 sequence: CASSYSTGNQPQHF. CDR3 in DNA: TGTGCCAGCAGTTACTCGACCGGAAATCAGCCCCAGCATTTT.

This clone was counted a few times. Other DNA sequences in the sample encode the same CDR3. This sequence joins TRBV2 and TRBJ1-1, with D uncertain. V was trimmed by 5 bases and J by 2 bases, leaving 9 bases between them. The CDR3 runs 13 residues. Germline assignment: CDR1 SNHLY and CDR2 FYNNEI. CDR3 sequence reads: CASSRQPNTEAFF. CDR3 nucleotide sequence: TGTGCCAGCAGTCGACAACCCAACACTGAAGCTTTCTTT. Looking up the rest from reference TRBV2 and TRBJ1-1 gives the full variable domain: EPEVTQTPSHQVTQMGQEVILRCVPISNHLYFYWYRQILGQKVEFLVSFYNNEISEKSEIFDDQFSVERPDGSNFTLKIRSTKLEDSAMYFCASSRQPNTEAFFGQGTRLTVV.

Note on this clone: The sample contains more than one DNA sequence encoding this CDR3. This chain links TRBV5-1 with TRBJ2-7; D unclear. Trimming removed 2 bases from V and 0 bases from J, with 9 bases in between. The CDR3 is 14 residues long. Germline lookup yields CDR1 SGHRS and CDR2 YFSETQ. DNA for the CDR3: TGCGCCAGCAGCTTCGGCAAAAGCTCCTACGAGCAGTACTTC. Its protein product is CASSFGKSSYEQYF. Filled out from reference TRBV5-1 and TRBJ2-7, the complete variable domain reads KAGVTQTPRYLIKTRGQQVTLSCSPISGHRSVSWYQQTPGQGLQFLFEYFSETQRNKGNFPGRFSGRQFSNSRSEMNVSTLELGDSALYLCASSFGKSSYEQYFGPGTRLTVT.

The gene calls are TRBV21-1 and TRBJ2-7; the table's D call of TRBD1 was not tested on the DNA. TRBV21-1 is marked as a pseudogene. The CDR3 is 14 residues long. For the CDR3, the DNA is TGTGCCAGCAGCCGACAGGGTGCGCCCTACGAGCAGTACTTC. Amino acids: CASSRQGAPYEQYF.

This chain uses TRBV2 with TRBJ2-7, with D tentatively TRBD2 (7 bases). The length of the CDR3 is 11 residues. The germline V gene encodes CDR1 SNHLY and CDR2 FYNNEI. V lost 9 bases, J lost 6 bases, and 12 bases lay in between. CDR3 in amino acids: CASRRGGEQYF. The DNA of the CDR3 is TGTGCCAGTAGGAGGGGGGGCGAGCAGTACTTC.

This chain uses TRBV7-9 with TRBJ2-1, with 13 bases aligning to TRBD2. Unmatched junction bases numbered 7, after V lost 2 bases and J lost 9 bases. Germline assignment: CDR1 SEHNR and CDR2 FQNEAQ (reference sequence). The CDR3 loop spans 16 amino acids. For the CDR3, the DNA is TGTGCCAGCAGCTTAACGACTAGCGGGGGGCAGGTTGAGCAGTTCTTC. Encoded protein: CASSLTTSGGQVEQFF.

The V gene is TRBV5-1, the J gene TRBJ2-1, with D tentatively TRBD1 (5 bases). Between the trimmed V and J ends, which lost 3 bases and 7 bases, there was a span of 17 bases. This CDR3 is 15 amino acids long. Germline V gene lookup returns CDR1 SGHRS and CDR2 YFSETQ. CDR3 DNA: TGCGCCAGCAGCTACCGGGCCGTAGGGGTGAATGAGCAGTTCTTC. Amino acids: CASSYRAVGVNEQFF. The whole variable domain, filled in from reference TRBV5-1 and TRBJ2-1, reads KAGVTQTPRYLIKTRGQQVTLSCSPISGHRSVSWYQQTPGQGLQFLFEYFSETQRNKGNFPGRFSGRQFSNSRSEMNVSTLELGDSALYLCASSYRAVGVNEQFFGPGTRLTVL.

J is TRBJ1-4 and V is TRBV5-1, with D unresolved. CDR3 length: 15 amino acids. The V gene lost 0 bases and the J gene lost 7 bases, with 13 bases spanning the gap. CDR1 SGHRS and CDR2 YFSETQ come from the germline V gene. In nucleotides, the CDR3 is TGCGCCAGCAGCTTGGCCCCCGGAGGTGGTGAAAAACTGTTTTTT. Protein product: CASSLAPGGGEKLFF.

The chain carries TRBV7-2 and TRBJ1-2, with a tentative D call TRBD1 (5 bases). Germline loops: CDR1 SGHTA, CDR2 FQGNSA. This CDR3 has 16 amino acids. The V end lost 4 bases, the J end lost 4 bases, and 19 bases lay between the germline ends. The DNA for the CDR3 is TGTGCCAGCAGCTCGGCCGGGGCCAGGGAAGGCTATGGCTACACCTTC. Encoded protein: CASSSAGAREGYGYTF. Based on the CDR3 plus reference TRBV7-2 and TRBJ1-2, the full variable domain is GAGVSQSPSNKVTEKGKDVELRCDPISGHTALYWYRQSLGQGLEFLIYFQGNSAPDKSGLPSDRFSAERTGGSVSTLTIQRTQQEDSAVYLCASSSAGAREGYGYTFGSGTRLTVV.

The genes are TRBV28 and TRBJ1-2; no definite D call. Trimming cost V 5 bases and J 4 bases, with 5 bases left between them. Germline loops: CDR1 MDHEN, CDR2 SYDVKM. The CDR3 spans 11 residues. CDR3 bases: TGTGCCAGCAGTACACTCTATGGCTACACCTTC. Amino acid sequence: CASSTLYGYTF.

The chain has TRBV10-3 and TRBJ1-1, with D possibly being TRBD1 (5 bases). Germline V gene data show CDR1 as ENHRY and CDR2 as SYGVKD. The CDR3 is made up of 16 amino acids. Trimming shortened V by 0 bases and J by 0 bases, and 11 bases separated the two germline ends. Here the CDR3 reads CAISESGLTLNTEAFF. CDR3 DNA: TGTGCCATCAGTGAGTCGGGGCTGACCCTGAACACTGAAGCTTTCTTT.

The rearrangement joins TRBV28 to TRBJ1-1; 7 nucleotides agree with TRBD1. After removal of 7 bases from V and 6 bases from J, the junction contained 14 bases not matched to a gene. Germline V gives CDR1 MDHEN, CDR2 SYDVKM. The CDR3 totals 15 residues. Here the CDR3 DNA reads TGTGCCAGCACCAACTCTAGGGGGCGCTTTTCTGAAGCTTTCTTT. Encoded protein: CASTNSRGRFSEAFF. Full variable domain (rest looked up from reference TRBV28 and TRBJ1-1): DVKVTQSSRYLVKRTGEKVFLECVQDMDHENMFWYRQDPGLGLRLIYFSYDVKMKEKGDIPEGYSVSREKKERFSLILESASTNQTSMYLCASTNSRGRFSEAFFGQGTRLTVV.

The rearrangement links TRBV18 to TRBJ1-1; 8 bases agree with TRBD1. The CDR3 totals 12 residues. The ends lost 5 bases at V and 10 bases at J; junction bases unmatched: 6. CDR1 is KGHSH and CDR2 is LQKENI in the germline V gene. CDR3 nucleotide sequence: TGTGCCAGCTCATCCGACGACAGGGGAGCTTTCTTT. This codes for CASSSDDRGAFF.

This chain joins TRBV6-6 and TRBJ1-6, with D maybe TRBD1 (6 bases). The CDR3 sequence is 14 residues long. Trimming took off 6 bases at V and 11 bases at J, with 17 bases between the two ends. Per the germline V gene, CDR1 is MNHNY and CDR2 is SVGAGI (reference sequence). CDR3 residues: CASSPSPGGAPLHF. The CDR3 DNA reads TGTGCCAGCAGCCCTAGCCCCGGGGGCGCACCCCTCCACTTT.

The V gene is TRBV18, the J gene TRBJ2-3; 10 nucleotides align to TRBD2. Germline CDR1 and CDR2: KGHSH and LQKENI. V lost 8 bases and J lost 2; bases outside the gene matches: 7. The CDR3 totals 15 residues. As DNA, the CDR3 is TGTGCCAGCACCCCTAGCGGGGGAATCACAGATACGCAGTATTTT. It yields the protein CASTPSGGITDTQYF.

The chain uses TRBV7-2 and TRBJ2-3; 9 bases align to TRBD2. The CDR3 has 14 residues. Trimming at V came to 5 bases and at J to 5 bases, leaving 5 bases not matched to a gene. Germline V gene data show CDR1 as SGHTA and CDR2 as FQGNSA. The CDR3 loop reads CASSRGLAIDTQYF. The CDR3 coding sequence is TGTGCCAGCAGCCGGGGACTAGCAATAGATACGCAGTATTTT.

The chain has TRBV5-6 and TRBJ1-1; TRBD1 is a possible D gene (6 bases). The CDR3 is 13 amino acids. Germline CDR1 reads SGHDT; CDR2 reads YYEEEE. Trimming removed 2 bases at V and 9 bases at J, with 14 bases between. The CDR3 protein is CASSFGEGVKAFF. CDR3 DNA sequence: TGTGCCAGCAGCTTTGGGGAGGGGGTTAAAGCTTTCTTT.

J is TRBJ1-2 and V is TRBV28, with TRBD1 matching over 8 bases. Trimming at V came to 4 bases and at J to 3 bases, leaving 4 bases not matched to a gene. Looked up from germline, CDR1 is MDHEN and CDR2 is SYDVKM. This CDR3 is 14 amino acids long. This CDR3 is CASSSGTGHYGYTF. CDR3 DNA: TGTGCCAGCAGTTCCGGGACAGGCCACTATGGCTACACCTTC.

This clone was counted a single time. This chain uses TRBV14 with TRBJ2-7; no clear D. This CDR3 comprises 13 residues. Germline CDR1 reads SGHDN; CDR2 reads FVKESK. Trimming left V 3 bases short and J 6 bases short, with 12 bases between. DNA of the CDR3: TGTGCCAGCAGCCAGTACCGGGCCTCCGAGCAGTACTTC. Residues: CASSQYRASEQYF. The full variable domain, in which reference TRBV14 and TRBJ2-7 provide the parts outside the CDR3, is EAGVTQFPSHSVIEKGQTVTLRCDPISGHDNLYWYRRVMGKEIKFLLHFVKESKQDESGMPNNRFLAERTGGTYSTLKVQPAELEDSGVYFCASSQYRASEQYFGPGTRLTVT.

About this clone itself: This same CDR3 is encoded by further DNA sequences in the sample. The CDR3 protein is CATSRLAGGNNEQFF. CDR3 bases: TGTGCCACCAGCAGACTAGCGGGGGGCAACAATGAGCAGTTCTTC. The chain joins TRBV15 to TRBJ2-1; 11 positions agree with TRBD2. Germline-derived CDR1 and CDR2 are LNHNV and YYDKDF (reference sequence). J lost 5 bases, V lost 2 bases, and 2 bases had no gene match. CDR3 length equals 15 residues.

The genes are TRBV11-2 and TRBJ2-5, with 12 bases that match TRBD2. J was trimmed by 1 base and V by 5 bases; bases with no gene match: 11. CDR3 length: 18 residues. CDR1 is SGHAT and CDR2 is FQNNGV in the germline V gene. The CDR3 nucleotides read TGTGCCAGCAGCCGTAGGACTAGCGGGATCGGTATCCAAGAGACCCAGTACTTC. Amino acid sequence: CASSRRTSGIGIQETQYF.

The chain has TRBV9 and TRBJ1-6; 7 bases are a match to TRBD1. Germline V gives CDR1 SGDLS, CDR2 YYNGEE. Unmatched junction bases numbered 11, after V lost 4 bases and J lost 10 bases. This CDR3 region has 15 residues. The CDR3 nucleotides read TGTGCCAGCAGCCCGGCTCAGGGGGGGAAATCACCCCTCCACTTT. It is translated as CASSPAQGGKSPLHF.

CDR3 residues: CASSPFLAGPYNEQFF. DNA for the CDR3: TGCGCCAGCAGCCCGTTTTTAGCGGGCCCCTACAATGAGCAGTTCTTC. J is TRBJ2-1 and V is TRBV4-3; 7 nucleotides align to TRBD2. CDR3 length: 16 residues. The germline gives CDR1 LGHNA, CDR2 YSLEER. V was clipped by 4 bases and J by 2 bases; unmatched bases: 8.

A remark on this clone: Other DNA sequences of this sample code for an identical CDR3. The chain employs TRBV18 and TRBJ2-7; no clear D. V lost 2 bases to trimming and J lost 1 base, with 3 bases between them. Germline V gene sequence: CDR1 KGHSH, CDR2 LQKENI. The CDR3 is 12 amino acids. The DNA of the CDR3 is TGTGCCAGCTCACCAGGTTCCTACGAGCAGTACTTC. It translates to CASSPGSYEQYF.

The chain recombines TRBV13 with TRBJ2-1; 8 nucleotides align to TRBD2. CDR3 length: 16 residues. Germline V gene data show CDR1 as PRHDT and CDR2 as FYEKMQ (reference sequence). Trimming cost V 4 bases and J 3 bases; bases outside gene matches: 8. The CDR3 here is CASSSLGSGIYNEQFF. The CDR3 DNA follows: TGTGCCAGCAGCTCCTTAGGTAGCGGGATCTACAATGAGCAGTTCTTC.

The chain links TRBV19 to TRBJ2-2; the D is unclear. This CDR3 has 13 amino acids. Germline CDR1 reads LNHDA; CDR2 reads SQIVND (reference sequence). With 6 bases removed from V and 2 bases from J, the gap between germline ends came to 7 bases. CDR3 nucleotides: TGTGCCAGTAGGCTATCTAACACCGGGGAGCTGTTTTTT. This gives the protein CASRLSNTGELFF.